A single sample gave rise to the 25 T cell receptor beta chains below, sequenced in a study of blood T cell repertoires in COVID-19. This table comes from immunoSEQ multiplex PCR, and its TCRdb copy is limited to in-frame clones, with some not included. The repertoire has about 84,000 clones, around 80% of them found once; the top ten carry roughly 32%. Sequenced: peripheral blood. The receptors stem from a woman older than 75 with acute or convalescent COVID-19.

This rearrangement joins TRBV5-1 to TRBJ1-2; TRBD1 matches at 8 bases. Trimming at V came to 0 bases and at J to 4 bases, leaving 5 bases not matched to a gene. The CDR3 is 15 amino acids. Per the germline V gene, CDR1 is SGHRS and CDR2 is YFSETQ. This CDR3 is CASSLEQGVVYGYTF. The CDR3 DNA is TGCGCCAGCAGCTTGGAACAGGGGGTAGTCTATGGCTACACCTTC.

V gene TRBV24-1 combines with J gene TRBJ1-4, with D possibly being TRBD1 (5 bases). The ends were cut back, 3 bases at V and 0 bases at J, with 10 bases in the middle. Germline loops: CDR1 KGHDR, CDR2 SFDVKD. CDR3 length: 16 amino acids. This CDR3 reads CATSDPTDPTNEKLFF. CDR3 nucleotide sequence: TGTGCCACCAGTGATCCGACAGACCCAACTAATGAAAAACTGTTTTTT.

V is TRBV11-2 and J is TRBJ1-2; D gene uncertain. The CDR3 is 16 residues long. V shed 2 bases and J shed 0 bases, with 13 bases lying between them. Germline CDR1 and CDR2: SGHAT and FQNNGV. DNA of the CDR3: TGTGCCAGCAGCTTATCCCGCGACGGGTCTAACTATGGCTACACCTTC. This sequence encodes CASSLSRDGSNYGYTF.

J is TRBJ2-5 and V is TRBV5-1, with D perhaps TRBD2 (5 bases). Per germline, CDR1 SGHRS and CDR2 YFSETQ. CDR3 length: 15 residues. V gave up 0 bases and J gave up 2 bases, with 11 bases separating them. Written as DNA, the CDR3 is TGCGCCAGCAGCTTGGCCCCGGGAACTCAAGAGACCCAGTACTTC. This gives the protein CASSLAPGTQETQYF.

This chain uses TRBV27 with TRBJ1-3, with D tentatively TRBD1 (5 bases). Germline V lookup: CDR1 MNHEY, CDR2 SMNVEV (reference sequence). The CDR3 extends over 16 amino acids. V was trimmed by 6 bases and J by 0 bases, leaving 15 bases between them. The CDR3 sequence is CASSPWGVNSGNTIYF. The CDR3, as DNA: TGTGCCAGCAGCCCCTGGGGGGTGAACTCTGGAAACACCATATATTTT.

The chain links TRBV18 to TRBJ2-7; TRBD2 agrees at 8 bases. Germline CDR1 and CDR2: KGHSH and LQKENI. This CDR3 comprises 16 residues. With 2 bases clipped from V and 3 bases from J, the junction kept 9 bases outside the gene matches. CDR3 nucleotide sequence: TGTGCCAGCTCACCAAATAGCGGGGAGGGCCACTACGAGCAGTACTTC. This translates into CASSPNSGEGHYEQYF. Supplemented by reference TRBV18 and TRBJ2-7, the full variable domain reads NAGVMQNPRHLVRRRGQEARLRCSPMKGHSHVYWYRQLPEEGLKFMVYLQKENIIDESGMPKERFSAEFPKEGPSILRIQQVVRGDSAAYFCASSPNSGEGHYEQYFGPGTRLTVT.

The J gene is TRBJ1-1, the V gene TRBV6-1; D is unresolved. The CDR3 extends over 15 amino acids. V was cut by 3 bases and J by 0 bases, with 11 bases left in between. The V gene's germline CDR1 is MNHNS and CDR2 SASEGT. CDR3 residues: CASSDRPLMNTEAFF. The CDR3 nucleotides read TGTGCCAGCAGTGATCGTCCCCTAATGAACACTGAAGCTTTCTTT.

The chain recombines TRBV7-9 with TRBJ2-5; D uncertain. V was shortened by 5 bases and J by 0 bases, with 10 bases between the two germline ends. Germline V CDR1 and CDR2: SEHNR, FQNEAQ (reference sequence). The CDR3 contains 14 residues. This CDR3 reads CASSVAGDQETQYF. DNA of the CDR3: TGTGCCAGCAGCGTTGCTGGAGACCAAGAGACCCAGTACTTC.

The genes are TRBV7-2 and TRBJ2-1; TRBD2 aligns across 12 bases. In germline, CDR1 is SGHTA, CDR2 FQGNSA. The CDR3 is made up of 16 amino acids. The ends lost 4 bases at V and 2 bases at J; junction bases unmatched: 3. The CDR3 reads CASSWTSGTTYNEQFF. CDR3 nucleotide sequence: TGTGCCAGCAGCTGGACTAGCGGGACAACCTACAATGAGCAGTTCTTC.

The chain joins TRBV24-1 to TRBJ2-5; 8 bases align to TRBD1. The J segment lost 5 bases and the V segment lost 4 bases, leaving 8 bases of the junction unmatched. The CDR3 totals 15 residues. Germline CDR1 KGHDR, CDR2 SFDVKD. In nucleotides, the CDR3 is TGTGCCACCAGTGACCTGACAGGGGCGTCTGAGACCCAGTACTTC. Translation: CATSDLTGASETQYF.

This clone was seen more than once but under ten times. The J gene is TRBJ2-7, the V gene TRBV7-2, with D possibly TRBD1 on 5 matching bases. V gave up 1 base and J gave up 4 bases, with 11 bases separating them. This CDR3 is 14 amino acids long. The germline CDR1 and CDR2 sequences are SGHTA and FQGNSA. CDR3 DNA sequence: TGTGCCAGCAGCTTAGGTCGGACAAATTACGAGCAGTACTTC. Translation gives CASSLGRTNYEQYF. Using reference TRBV7-2 and TRBJ2-7 for the parts outside the CDR3, the full variable domain is GAGVSQSPSNKVTEKGKDVELRCDPISGHTALYWYRQSLGQGLEFLIYFQGNSAPDKSGLPSDRFSAERTGGSVSTLTIQRTQQEDSAVYLCASSLGRTNYEQYFGPGTRLTVT.

V usage is TRBV7-6 and J usage is TRBJ1-1; no clear D. Per germline, CDR1 SGHVS and CDR2 FNYEAQ. The CDR3 has 13 residues. V was clipped by 5 bases and J by 0 bases, with 7 bases between them. The CDR3 sequence is CASSHTVNTEAFF. CDR3 nucleotides: TGTGCCAGCAGCCACACAGTGAACACTGAAGCTTTCTTT.

The chain is built from TRBV18 and TRBJ2-7, with 8 bases matching TRBD1. V shed 3 bases and J 5 bases; nucleotides not matched to a gene: 3. From germline, CDR1 is KGHSH and CDR2 LQKENI. There are 13 residues in the CDR3. CDR3 residues: CASSPVDRDEQYF. The DNA of the CDR3 is TGTGCCAGCTCACCTGTGGACAGGGACGAGCAGTACTTC.

The chain joins TRBV28 to TRBJ1-2, with unresolved D. The V gene lost 3 bases and the J gene lost 2 bases, with 10 bases spanning the gap. In germline, CDR1 is MDHEN, CDR2 SYDVKM. This CDR3 has 14 amino acids. CDR3 DNA sequence: TGTGCCAGCAGTTTGTTGGAGAGCAACTATGGCTACACCTTC. Residues: CASSLLESNYGYTF.

This chain connects TRBV2 to TRBJ1-2; 10 bases are a match to TRBD1. In germline, CDR1 is SNHLY, CDR2 FYNNEI. The CDR3 length is 15 residues. The ends lost 3 bases at V and 2 bases at J; junction bases unmatched: 3. The CDR3 region is CASSDQTGGNYGYTF. The CDR3 DNA reads TGTGCCAGCAGTGACCAGACAGGGGGCAACTATGGCTACACCTTC.

The chain uses TRBV6-4 and TRBJ2-1, with 7 nucleotides matching TRBD2. Germline-derived CDR1 and CDR2 are MRHNA and SNTAGT. V dropped 7 bases and J dropped 4; count of bases not matched to a gene: 7. The CDR3 covers 14 residues. The CDR3, as DNA: TGTGCCAGCACCCTGACTAGCCTATACAATGAGCAGTTCTTC. Translating it yields CASTLTSLYNEQFF.

The rearrangement joins TRBV24-1 to TRBJ2-5, with D hard to call. CDR1 is KGHDR and CDR2 is SFDVKD in the germline V gene. V shed 1 base and J shed 5 bases, with 4 bases lying between them. The CDR3 runs to 12 residues. The chain's CDR3 is CATSDFSETQYF. For the CDR3, the DNA is TGTGCCACCAGTGATTTTAGTGAGACCCAGTACTTC.

The genes are TRBV7-8 and TRBJ2-5; D might be TRBD1 (6 bases). V gave up 8 bases and J gave up 1 base, with 14 bases separating them. The germline V gene has CDR1 SGHVS and CDR2 FQNEAQ. This CDR3 is built from 14 residues. CDR3 sequence (DNA): TGTGCCAGCGAGGACAGTCCTTTCCAAGAGACCCAGTACTTC. Protein: CASEDSPFQETQYF. Looking up the rest from reference TRBV7-8 and TRBJ2-5 gives the full variable domain: GAGVSQSPRYKVAKRGQDVALRCDPISGHVSLFWYQQALGQGPEFLTYFQNEAQLDKSGLPSDRFFAERPEGSVSTLKIQRTQQEDSAVYLCASEDSPFQETQYFGPGTRLLVL.

The chain recombines TRBV11-3 with TRBJ2-2; 8 bases map to TRBD2. The trim removed 5 bases at V and 8 bases at J, leaving 10 bases unmatched. Looked up from germline, CDR1 is SGHNT and CDR2 is YENEEA. The CDR3 is 15 amino acids. The CDR3 region has the DNA TGTGCCAGCAGCCCGCCAGCGGGAGAGTCAGGGGAGCTGTTTTTT. Residues: CASSPPAGESGELFF. Complete variable domain (other parts from reference TRBV11-3 and TRBJ2-2): EAGVVQSPRYKIIEKKQPVAFWCNPISGHNTLYWYLQNLGQGPELLIRYENEEAVDDSQLPKDRFSAERLKGVDSTLKIQPAELGDSAVYLCASSPPAGESGELFFGEGSRLTVL.

This clone was picked up one time. J is TRBJ2-1 and V is TRBV19, with 11 bases identical to TRBD2. Germline trimming cut 6 bases from V and 5 bases from J; bases unmatched to any gene: 6. Looked up from germline, CDR1 is LNHDA and CDR2 is SQIVND (reference sequence). This CDR3 is built from 15 residues. This CDR3 reads CASRPRLAGHNEQFF. In DNA, the CDR3 is TGTGCCAGTAGGCCTCGACTAGCGGGGCACAATGAGCAGTTCTTC.

CDR3 loop: CASSFQGYEQYF. The DNA of the CDR3 is TGTGCCAGCAGTTTTCAGGGCTACGAGCAGTACTTC. V usage is TRBV12-3 or TRBV12-4 and J usage is TRBJ2-7; possible D gene TRBD1, 5 bases. V was pared by 3 bases and J by 3 bases, with 6 bases between. The CDR3 loop spans 12 amino acids.

This sequence joins TRBV12-1 and TRBJ2-2; no check of the table's D call, TRBD1, against the DNA was made. TRBV12-1 is a pseudogene locus. The CDR3 spans 16 residues. Here the CDR3 reads CASSFAGTGGTGELFF. As DNA, the CDR3 is TGTGCCAGCAGCTTTGCCGGGACAGGGGGCACCGGGGAGCTGTTTTTT.

The chain links TRBV7-8 to TRBJ2-7; possible D gene TRBD2, 6 bases. The germline gives CDR1 SGHVS, CDR2 FQNEAQ. The CDR3 covers 14 residues. V gave up 5 bases and J gave up 3 bases, with 14 bases separating them. The CDR3 region is CASSQTSIRYEQYF. CDR3 nucleotides: TGTGCCAGCAGCCAGACTAGTATCCGCTACGAGCAGTACTTC.

V gene TRBV5-1 combines with J gene TRBJ2-3, with D possibly matching TRBD1 (7 bases). The CDR3 is made up of 17 amino acids. Trimming cost V 4 bases and J 5 bases, with 23 bases left between them. Germline-derived CDR1 and CDR2 are SGHRS and YFSETQ. CDR3 loop: CASSLQGGAGIIDTQYF. As DNA, the CDR3 is TGCGCCAGCAGCCTCCAAGGGGGCGCGGGGATCATAGATACGCAGTATTTT.

Many counts were recorded for this clone. The V gene is TRBV6-5, the J gene TRBJ2-7, with TRBD1 matching 11 bases. The V and J ends lost 6 bases and 7 bases, in that order; junction bases with no gene match: 11. Germline CDR1 and CDR2: MNHEY and SVGAGI. The CDR3 is made up of 15 amino acids. CDR3 DNA sequence: TGTGCCAGCAGCAACCCCGGACAGGGGGCAGGTGAGCAGTACTTC. Its protein is CASSNPGQGAGEQYF.